This paragraph covers one TCR beta chain sequence. Its antigen is unidentified. Study findings and constraints: The larger-cohort validation was restricted to a single TCR beta V-J rearrangement rather than whole repertoires.

CDR3 length: 15 residues. Constant-region reverse primers amplified full-length variable regions, followed by semi-nested Nested Universal Primer A PCR. MiXCR was run by TCRdb on the 5' RACE reads, yielding one entry per CDR3 protein. The data show just under 65,000 distinct CDR3 sequences, around a fifth seen once. The receptor was isolated from a female donor with breast cancer. The chain carries TRBV3-2 and TRBJ1-6. TRBV3-2 is an annotated pseudogene. The sample was memory CD4+ T cells sorted from a lymph node. Subset noted: memory CD4+ T cells, CD4+CD45RO+CD25-. As DNA, the CDR3 is TGTGCCAGCAGAAACTCCGACACCTATAATTCACCCCTCCACTTT. Translating it yields CASRNSDTYNSPLHF.